A single sample is the source of the 5 T cell receptor beta chains below, sequenced in a study of shared clonotypes between healthy human individuals. Using immunoSEQ multiplex PCR, the repertoire was profiled, and TCRdb retains in-frame clones only, with some absent. The data hold hundreds of thousands of clones, with more than 95% observed a single time. CD8 cells classed as naive were CD45RO-negative and positively selected for CCR7, excluding terminally differentiated effector memory CD45RA+ cells. Sequenced material: naive CD8+ T cells sorted from blood. These receptors were collected from a young man in good health.

The rearrangement uses TRBV6-5 and TRBJ2-7, with TRBD1 as a possible D gene (6 bases). The CDR3 totals 14 residues. Looked up from germline, CDR1 is MNHEY and CDR2 is SVGAGI. Trimming took 3 bases from V and 3 from J, leaving 12 bases between them. The CDR3 DNA follows: TGTGCCAGCAGTTATGGACAGTCTCTCTACGAGCAGTACTTC. This sequence encodes CASSYGQSLYEQYF.

The rearrangement joins TRBV29-1 to TRBJ1-2, with D possibly being TRBD1 (6 bases). Deletions cut 6 bases from V and 4 bases from J, with 21 bases between. The CDR3 consists of 15 residues. The germline CDR1 and CDR2 sequences are SQVTM and ANQGSEA. Here the CDR3 reads CSVGGTGALTYGYTF. The CDR3 nucleotides are TGCAGCGTCGGAGGGACGGGGGCGCTGACCTATGGCTACACCTTC.

This rearrangement joins TRBV4-3 to TRBJ2-7; TRBD2 is a possible D gene (5 bases). Deletions cut 0 bases from V and 3 bases from J, with 12 bases between. The CDR3 contains 15 residues. Germline CDR1 reads LGHNA; CDR2 reads YSLEER. The DNA for the CDR3 is TGCGCCAGCAGCCAAGAGTTAGAGGGAAACTACGAGCAGTACTTC. Translation: CASSQELEGNYEQYF.

The chain uses TRBV5-4 and TRBJ2-7; D may be TRBD1 (5 bases). Germline V gives CDR1 SGHNT, CDR2 YYREEE (reference sequence). The CDR3 spans 12 residues. Trimming removed 4 bases at V and 6 bases at J, with 11 bases between. The CDR3 here is CASSGARGEQYF. In DNA form, the CDR3 reads TGTGCCAGCAGCGGGGCGCGTGGCGAGCAGTACTTC. Filled out from reference TRBV5-4 and TRBJ2-7, the complete variable domain reads ETGVTQSPTHLIKTRGQQVTLRCSSQSGHNTVSWYQQALGQGPQFIFQYYREEENGRGNFPPRFSGLQFPNYSSELNVNALELDDSALYLCASSGARGEQYFGPGTRLTVT.

The chain uses TRBV4-1 and TRBJ1-2; unclear D gene. This CDR3 has 13 amino acids. Trimming cost V 1 base and J 4 bases, with 7 bases left between them. The germline gives CDR1 MGHRA, CDR2 YSYEKL. In nucleotides, the CDR3 is TGCGCCAGCAGCCAAGTTGGTGGCTATGGCTACACCTTC. Its translation is CASSQVGGYGYTF.